This TCR beta chain comes out of a study of identifying expanded T cells in peripheral blood. General study results and limits: Differentially abundant clones: roughly 1.2 between replicates, approximately 16 at roughly 15 days, less than 25 at four. Across healthy donors, higher total template counts meant significantly greater approximately two-week count variance.

During the collection period, no donor immune events like infections were recorded. Trimming cost V 5 bases and J 0 bases, with 5 bases left between them. The CDR3 runs to 14 residues. The germline CDR1 and CDR2 sequences are SGHTA and FQGTGA. A note on this clone: Antigen unknown.

Sequenced by immunoSEQ multiplex PCR; TCRdb stores in-frame clones only, minus some. The repertoire holds 85,000 to 90,000 clones, with roughly 86% as singletons. What was sequenced was blood. This clonotype was obtained from a person aged 18-70 years in good health. This chain connects TRBV7-3 to TRBJ2-6; D call uncertain. The CDR3 region is CASSLISGANVLTF. DNA for the CDR3: TGTGCCAGCAGCCTTATCTCTGGGGCCAACGTCCTGACTTTC.